Listed below are T cell receptor beta chains from one sample, sequenced in a study of blood T cell repertoires in COVID-19. Generated by immunoSEQ multiplex PCR, the TCRdb table keeps only in-frame clones and is missing some. The repertoire holds more than 45,000 clones, with about 84% as singletons. Specimen: peripheral blood. The receptors stem from a man between 40 and 49 years old with active COVID-19. Both conserved end residues are part of each CDR3. A D gene is named only where the DNA matches it firmly. Clone size is shown for a subset of rows, as once, few, many or a class of expanded clone.

v_gene	d_gene	j_gene	abundance	CDR3aa	CDR3nt
TRBV6-5	NA	TRBJ1-5	NA	CASSPPGRSNQPQHF	TGTGCCAGCAGCCCCCCGGGGAGGAGCAATCAGCCCCAGCATTTT
TRBV6-6	NA	TRBJ1-5	NA	CASSQGYSGQPQHF	TGTGCCAGCAGCCAGGGTTATAGCGGTCAGCCCCAGCATTTT
TRBV11-2	NA	TRBJ2-7	NA	CASSPLGRRGGYEQYF	TGTGCCAGCAGCCCCCTTGGGAGAAGAGGCGGATACGAGCAGTACTTC
TRBV27	TRBD2	TRBJ2-1	NA	CASSPPTSGSGNEQFF	TGTGCCAGCAGTCCGCCGACTAGCGGGAGCGGGAATGAGCAGTTCTTC
TRBV7-2	TRBD1	TRBJ1-1	NA	CASSLLQGDTEAFF	TGTGCCAGCAGCTTGCTACAGGGGGACACTGAAGCTTTCTTT
TRBV2	TRBD2	TRBJ2-3	NA	CASRRSSGTADTQYF	TGTGCCAGCAGACGGTCTAGCGGGACTGCAGATACGCAGTATTTT
TRBV2	TRBD1	TRBJ1-5	NA	CASDRGLSNQPQHF	TGTGCCAGCGACAGGGGACTAAGCAATCAGCCCCAGCATTTT
TRBV12-3/TRBV12-4	NA	TRBJ1-2	NA	CASSLAGGGGYTF	TGTGCCAGCAGTTTAGCGGGGGGTGGAGGCTACACCTTC
TRBV6-5	NA	TRBJ1-1	NA	CASKPGTQNTEAFF	TGTGCCAGCAAACCCGGGACACAGAACACTGAAGCTTTCTTT
TRBV18	NA	TRBJ1-5	NA	CASSPREGNNQPQHF	TGTGCCAGCTCACCACGTGAGGGAAACAATCAGCCCCAGCATTTT
TRBV18	NA	TRBJ2-6	NA	CASSPAGSGANVLTF	TGTGCCAGCTCACCCGCAGGCTCTGGGGCCAACGTCCTGACTTTC
TRBV7-3	TRBD2	TRBJ2-3	few	CASSRGSGGRSTDTQYF	TGTGCCAGCAGCCGGGGCAGTGGCGGGAGAAGCACAGATACGCAGTATTTT
TRBV6-1	TRBD2	TRBJ2-2	once	CASSEPWLAGSYGGELFF	TGTGCCAGCAGTGAACCTTGGCTAGCGGGCTCTTATGGCGGGGAGCTGTTTTTT
TRBV5-1	TRBD1	TRBJ1-5	NA	CASSSTGQQIEPQHF	TGCGCCAGCAGCTCTACGGGACAGCAAATCGAACCCCAGCATTTT
TRBV7-6	NA	TRBJ2-1	NA	CASSLPNPWGRPSYNEQFF	TGTGCCAGCAGCTTGCCCAACCCCTGGGGGCGGCCCTCCTACAATGAGCAGTTCTTC
TRBV11-2	NA	TRBJ1-4	NA	CASSFAGGGANEKLFF	TGTGCCAGCAGCTTCGCCGGGGGGGGCGCTAATGAAAAACTGTTTTTT
TRBV27	TRBD2	TRBJ2-2	NA	CASSYRAGFVAGVSGELFF	TGTGCCAGCAGTTACCGGGCAGGGTTCGTGGCGGGAGTAAGCGGGGAGCTGTTTTTT
TRBV25-1	NA	TRBJ1-1	few	CASSDWAGEAEAFF	TGTGCCAGCAGTGATTGGGCAGGGGAAGCTGAAGCTTTCTTT
TRBV10-1	TRBD1	TRBJ2-7	NA	CASSERQGSQLREQYF	TGCGCCAGCAGTGAGCGACAGGGGAGCCAACTACGCGAGCAGTACTTC
TRBV2	TRBD1	TRBJ1-4	NA	CASRLPPWTGGNRDEKLFF	TGTGCCAGCAGATTACCTCCATGGACAGGGGGTAACCGGGATGAAAAACTGTTTTTT
TRBV1	NA	TRBJ2-2	NA	CTSSQEYPGQVNTGELFF	TGCACCAGCAGCCAAGAGTACCCAGGACAGGTAAACACCGGGGAGCTGTTTTTT
TRBV18	NA	TRBJ1-2	NA	CASSPGATGIGGYTF	TGTGCCAGCTCACCGGGGGCTACGGGGATCGGTGGCTACACCTTC
TRBV2	TRBD2	TRBJ2-3	NA	CASSEAPIAGVIDTQYF	TGTGCCAGCAGTGAAGCGCCGATAGCGGGAGTTATAGATACGCAGTATTTT
TRBV11-2	NA	TRBJ2-5	NA	CASSRGALSMEETQYF	TGTGCCAGCAGCCGGGGGGCGCTCAGTATGGAAGAGACCCAGTACTTC
TRBV28	NA	TRBJ1-6	NA	CASSTPTGPLHF	TGTGCCAGCAGTACACCGACAGGACCCCTCCACTTT
TRBV2	NA	TRBJ1-5	NA	CASSEGTVRNQPQHF	TGTGCCAGCAGTGAAGGGACAGTGAGGAATCAGCCCCAGCATTTT
TRBV6-4	NA	TRBJ1-6	NA	CASSEQENSPLHF	TGTGCCAGCAGTGAACAGGAGAATTCACCCCTCCACTTT
TRBV5-1	TRBD2	TRBJ2-6	NA	CASSPGLAVVVNVLTF	TGCGCCAGCAGCCCGGGACTAGCCGTCGTCGTTAACGTCCTGACTTTC
TRBV28	NA	TRBJ1-5	NA	CASSLLTRASNQPQHF	TGTGCCAGCAGTTTATTAACCAGGGCCTCTAATCAGCCCCAGCATTTT
TRBV11-1	TRBD2	TRBJ2-5	NA	CASSREGLGETQYF	TGTGCCAGCTCTCGGGAGGGCCTGGGGGAGACCCAGTACTTC
TRBV28	TRBD1	TRBJ1-1	NA	CASSFPDRGNVWTEAFF	TGTGCCAGCAGTTTCCCGGACAGGGGCAATGTATGGACTGAAGCTTTCTTT
TRBV6-6	TRBD1	TRBJ2-3	once	CASSAGGQTSTDTQYF	TGTGCCAGCAGCGCTGGGGGACAGACTAGCACAGATACGCAGTATTTT
TRBV2	TRBD2	TRBJ2-5	NA	CASSLAGGQFQETQYF	TGTGCCAGCAGTCTAGCGGGAGGACAGTTCCAAGAGACCCAGTACTTC
TRBV11-2	TRBD2	TRBJ2-7	once	CASSIRTSGDYEQYF	TGTGCCAGCAGCATCCGGACTAGCGGGGACTACGAGCAGTACTTC
TRBV11-1	NA	TRBJ1-6	few	CASSPEGQGSPLHF	TGTGCCAGCAGCCCGGAGGGTCAGGGTTCACCCCTCCACTTT
TRBV19	TRBD1	TRBJ1-5	NA	CASSLTGGFQPQHF	TGTGCCAGTAGCTTGACAGGGGGTTTTCAGCCCCAGCATTTT
TRBV24-1	TRBD2	TRBJ2-5	NA	CATSDLTSGETQYF	TGTGCCACCAGTGATTTGACTAGCGGAGAGACCCAGTACTTC
TRBV30	TRBD2	TRBJ2-7	NA	CAWSPRLAVSYEQYF	TGTGCCTGGAGCCCCCGACTAGCGGTGTCCTACGAGCAGTACTTC
TRBV4-2	NA	TRBJ2-3	NA	CASSQDGTGVADTQYF	TGTGCCAGCAGCCAAGACGGAACGGGAGTCGCAGATACGCAGTATTTT
TRBV3-1/TRBV3-2	TRBD1	TRBJ2-2	NA	CASSWDRGSGELFF	TGTGCCAGCAGCTGGGACAGGGGGTCCGGGGAGCTGTTTTTT
TRBV5-1	NA	TRBJ1-6	NA	CASSPDSDSPLHF	TGCGCCAGCAGCCCGGACTCTGATTCACCCCTCCACTTT
TRBV30	TRBD1	TRBJ2-5	NA	CARDSGLGETQYF	TGTGCCCGGGACAGTGGGCTTGGCGAGACCCAGTACTTC
TRBV24-1	NA	TRBJ1-3	NA	CATSAVQGRRNTIYF	TGTGCCACCAGTGCTGTACAGGGCCGCCGAAACACCATATATTTT
TRBV11-1	TRBD2	TRBJ2-2	NA	CASSPAGVSGELFF	TGTGCCAGCAGTCCGGCGGGAGTTTCAGGGGAGCTGTTTTTT
TRBV2	TRBD2	TRBJ2-2	NA	CASRGLAGLGELFF	TGTGCCAGCAGGGGACTAGCGGGACTCGGGGAGCTGTTTTTT
TRBV9	TRBD2	TRBJ2-2	few	CASSPQGRTSGNTGELFF	TGTGCCAGCAGCCCACAGGGGCGGACTAGCGGAAACACCGGGGAGCTGTTTTTT
TRBV6-5	TRBD2	TRBJ2-1	NA	CASRQAGGPLGEQFF	TGTGCCAGCAGGCAAGCGGGAGGACCGTTGGGGGAGCAGTTCTTC
TRBV7-2	TRBD1	TRBJ1-1	once	CASSLGTTGAGNTEAFF	TGTGCCAGCAGCTTAGGTACAACAGGGGCTGGGAACACTGAAGCTTTCTTT
TRBV7-9	TRBD2	TRBJ2-7	few	CASSSTSGRAYEQYF	TGTGCCAGCAGCTCGACTAGCGGGAGGGCCTACGAGCAGTACTTC
TRBV5-6	NA	TRBJ1-5	NA	CASSLTGTSNQPQHF	TGTGCCAGCAGCTTGACAGGAACGAGTAATCAGCCCCAGCATTTT
TRBV29-1	NA	TRBJ2-7	NA	CSVETVDSYEQYF	TGCAGCGTTGAGACAGTGGATTCCTACGAGCAGTACTTC
TRBV6-1	NA	TRBJ1-1	NA	CASSEDVGANTEAFF	TGTGCCAGCAGTGAGGATGTGGGGGCGAACACTGAAGCTTTCTTT
TRBV10-3	TRBD1	TRBJ2-1	NA	CAISDRQGHNEQFF	TGTGCCATCAGTGACCGACAGGGGCACAATGAGCAGTTCTTC
TRBV5-6	TRBD1	TRBJ2-3	NA	CASSLFGQGADTQYF	TGTGCCAGCAGCTTGTTTGGACAGGGGGCAGATACGCAGTATTTT